The 17 T cell receptor beta chains presented below share a single source sample, sequenced in a study of shared clonotypes between healthy human individuals. The repertoire was sequenced with immunoSEQ multiplex PCR; TCRdb's copy has only in-frame clones and lacks some. The profile shows about 500,000 clones, approximately 77% of them singletons. The sequenced sample was PBMCs. These TCRs come from a woman in her 40s in good health. Some clones in this sample may be carry-over from other donors' samples.

Points on this clone: It is likely a read error: a sequence one base away is far more abundant. The chain recombines TRBV5-1 with TRBJ2-5; possibly TRBD2 for D (5 bases). Germline values: CDR1 SGHRS, CDR2 YFSETQ. V lost 7 bases, J lost 0 bases, and 13 bases lay in between. The CDR3 has 14 amino acids. This chain's CDR3 is CASGETRNQETQYF. CDR3 DNA: TGCGCCAGCGGCGAAACTAGAAACCAAGAGACCCAGTACTTC.

The V call is TRBV18, the J call TRBJ1-1; 8 bases are a match to TRBD1. This CDR3 contains 14 residues. Trimming cost V 6 bases and J 1 base; bases outside gene matches: 4. Germline V gives CDR1 KGHSH, CDR2 LQKENI. The CDR3 bases are TGTGCCAGCTCGCGGGACAGGAGGAACACTGAAGCTTTCTTT. Translating it yields CASSRDRRNTEAFF. The whole variable domain, filled in from reference TRBV18 and TRBJ1-1, reads NAGVMQNPRHLVRRRGQEARLRCSPMKGHSHVYWYRQLPEEGLKFMVYLQKENIIDESGMPKERFSAEFPKEGPSILRIQQVVRGDSAAYFCASSRDRRNTEAFFGQGTRLTVV.

This clone showed up many times. Distinct nucleotide sequences in the sample also encode this CDR3. V and J are TRBV6-4 and TRBJ2-3; D may be TRBD1 (6 bases). The germline CDR1 and CDR2 sequences are MRHNA and SNTAGT. There are 14 residues in the CDR3. Trimming stripped 2 bases from V and 1 base from J, with 7 bases between. CDR3 loop: CASSDKGGTDTQYF. The CDR3 DNA follows: TGTGCCAGCAGTGACAAGGGGGGCACAGATACGCAGTATTTT.

The genes are TRBV10-2 and TRBJ2-5; 13 bases are a match to TRBD2. Germline CDR1 WSHSY, CDR2 SAAADI. The ends lost 2 bases at V and 5 bases at J; junction bases unmatched: 5. The CDR3 runs 16 residues. The CDR3 bases are TGCGCCAGCAGTGAGACTAGCGGGAGGGCCGTTGAGACCCAGTACTTC. It translates to CASSETSGRAVETQYF.

This chain joins TRBV10-3 and TRBJ1-5; D call uncertain. The CDR3 sequence is 17 residues long. The germline V gene has CDR1 ENHRY and CDR2 SYGVKD. V lost 3 bases, J lost 2 bases, and 17 bases lay in between. This CDR3 reads CAISEVGGRGGNQPQHF. DNA for the CDR3: TGTGCCATCAGTGAAGTCGGCGGGCGGGGTGGCAATCAGCCCCAGCATTTT.

In nucleotides, the CDR3 is TGTGCCAGCAGCTACAGTCCTTATAGCAATCAGCCCCAGCATTTT. This codes for CASSYSPYSNQPQHF. The gene calls are TRBV27 and TRBJ1-5; D gene uncertain. The germline V gene has CDR1 MNHEY and CDR2 SMNVEV (reference sequence). V was shortened by 6 bases and J by 0 bases, with 12 bases between the two germline ends. This CDR3 has 15 residues.

The chain employs TRBV18 and TRBJ2-7; 7 positions match TRBD2. The V and J ends lost 6 bases and 4 bases, in that order; junction bases with no gene match: 6. The CDR3 consists of 13 residues. Per germline, CDR1 KGHSH and CDR2 LQKENI. The CDR3 loop reads CASSIGRAYEQYF. The CDR3 bases are TGTGCCAGCTCGATAGGGAGGGCGTACGAGCAGTACTTC.

The table lists this clone with a count of one. Only one base separates this from a far larger clonotype, so it likely reflects a read error. The chain recombines TRBV30 with TRBJ2-7; D unresolved. The end of the DNA fits TRBJ2-5 better, so the J call may be wrong. Germline lookup yields CDR1 GTSNPN and CDR2 SVGIG (reference sequence). The CDR3 loop spans 13 amino acids. Here the CDR3 DNA reads TGTGCCTGGAGTCACGGCAGTCGGGAGACCCAGTACTTC. Protein: CAWSHGSRETQYF.

This chain connects TRBV4-2 to TRBJ2-7; 12 bases agree with TRBD2. In germline, CDR1 is LGHNA, CDR2 YNFKEQ. This CDR3 contains 18 residues. Unmatched junction bases numbered 11, after V lost 3 bases and J lost 2 bases. The CDR3, as DNA: TGTGCCAGCAGCCACCTCACCCCCTCTAGCGGGAGGGCCTACGAGCAGTACTTC. It yields the protein CASSHLTPSSGRAYEQYF.

The rearrangement uses TRBV20-1 and TRBJ2-4; TRBD2 might be the D (6 bases). V gave up 6 bases and J gave up 11 bases, with 14 bases separating them. Germline CDR1 is DFQATT and CDR2 is SNEGSKA (reference sequence). The CDR3 contains 11 residues. CDR3 coding DNA: TGCAGTGCGGCGGGACTTCGTCTTCAGTACTTC. Residues: CSAAGLRLQYF.

The chain employs TRBV21-1 and TRBJ2-1; whether TRBD2, the table's D call, matches the DNA was not checked. TRBV21-1 is a recognized pseudogene. This CDR3 is built from 15 residues. CDR3 coding DNA: TGTGCCAGCAGCGAAGCGGGAGTGGCCTACAATGAGCAGTTCTTC. Encoded protein: CASSEAGVAYNEQFF.

The V and J genes are TRBV4-1 and TRBJ2-1; D is perhaps TRBD2 (6 bases). Germline V gene data show CDR1 as MGHRA and CDR2 as YSYEKL. Trimming took off 0 bases at V and 5 bases at J, with 14 bases between the two ends. CDR3 length: 16 residues. CDR3 residues: CASSQDRRELDNEQFF. CDR3 nucleotide sequence: TGCGCCAGCAGCCAAGATCGACGGGAGCTAGACAATGAGCAGTTCTTC.

The CDR3: CASSYGTGGRAIQYF. CDR3 nucleotides: TGTGCCAGCAGTTATGGGACAGGGGGGAGGGCCATTCAGTACTTC. The rearrangement links TRBV27 to TRBJ2-4; 11 bases fit TRBD1. V was clipped by 4 bases and J by 9 bases; unmatched bases: 8. The CDR3 runs to 15 residues. CDR1 is MNHEY and CDR2 is SMNVEV in the germline V gene (reference sequence).

V usage is TRBV28 and J usage is TRBJ2-7; 10 bases fit TRBD2. The germline V gene has CDR1 MDHEN and CDR2 SYDVKM. The CDR3 consists of 14 residues. The trim removed 7 bases at V and 2 bases at J, leaving 5 bases unmatched. CDR3 in DNA: TGTGCCAGCATGAGCCTAGCGGGAGCCTACGAGCAGTACTTC. It translates to CASMSLAGAYEQYF.

The V call is TRBV5-1, the J call TRBJ2-3; TRBD1 might be the D (5 bases). Trimming shortened V by 2 bases and J by 0 bases, and 13 bases separated the two germline ends. The CDR3 runs 16 residues. The germline V gene encodes CDR1 SGHRS and CDR2 YFSETQ. The CDR3 spells CASSFQGRTSTDTQYF. CDR3 coding DNA: TGCGCCAGCAGCTTTCAGGGTCGAACTAGCACAGATACGCAGTATTTT.

The rearrangement links TRBV13 to TRBJ2-1; no reliable D call. The germline CDR1 and CDR2 sequences are PRHDT and FYEKMQ (reference sequence). V shed 2 bases and J shed 9 bases, with 8 bases lying between them. The CDR3 runs to 12 residues. This CDR3 reads CASSLKGGEQFF. The CDR3 DNA reads TGTGCCAGCAGCTTAAAAGGTGGTGAGCAGTTCTTC.

The chain couples TRBV28 to TRBJ2-7; 7 bases match TRBD1. With V trimmed by 8 bases and J by 2 bases, 6 bases remained unmatched. The CDR3 is 13 amino acids. CDR1 is MDHEN, CDR2 SYDVKM, per germline. CDR3 sequence (DNA): TGTGCCAGCCGGACAGGTTTCACCTACGAGCAGTACTTC. Its protein is CASRTGFTYEQYF.